A single sample is the source of the 10 T cell receptor beta chains below, sequenced in a study of monozygotic twins with inflammatory bowel disease. No DNA is given; TCRdb re-called the 5' RACE reads and lists each CDR3 protein once. The sample data list about 200,000 distinct CDR3 sequences. Material: blood. These receptors originate from a human donor with ulcerative colitis or Crohn's disease, or a healthy co-twin of an affected twin (not recorded which).

Here the CDR3 reads CASEDSFYNEQFF. This rearrangement joins TRBV11-2 to TRBJ2-1. Per the germline V gene, CDR1 is SGHAT and CDR2 is FQNNGV. The CDR3 sequence is 13 residues long.

J is TRBJ2-1 and V is TRBV7-9; the TCRdb D gene call, TRBD2, has no DNA to confirm it. The CDR3 length is 17 residues. Germline V gene sequence: CDR1 SEHNR, CDR2 FQNEAQ (reference sequence). The CDR3 protein is CASSFLASLLPYNEQFF.

The CDR3 loop is CASSEDRGYSLYEQYF. The genes are TRBV12-3 or TRBV12-4 and TRBJ2-7; checking the TCRdb D call of TRBD1 is not possible without DNA. CDR3 length: 16 residues.

The chain links TRBV29-1 to TRBJ2-1; TCRdb designates TRBD2, a call that cannot be tested without DNA. The CDR3 is 15 amino acids. From germline, CDR1 is SQVTM and CDR2 ANQGSEA. CDR3 residues: CSVRGGGDSYNEQFF.

V gene TRBV5-1 combines with J gene TRBJ2-7; TCRdb proposes TRBD1, but this gene call is untestable without DNA. The CDR3 totals 14 residues. Germline values: CDR1 SGHRS, CDR2 YFSETQ. The chain's CDR3 is CASKKTGTSYEQYF.

The CDR3 sequence: CATREGSNEKLFF. This chain uses TRBV10-3 with TRBJ1-4. This CDR3 contains 13 residues. CDR1 is ENHRY and CDR2 is SYGVKD in the germline V gene.

The V gene is TRBV7-2, the J gene TRBJ1-1; as DNA is missing, the TRBD1 call by TCRdb cannot be tested. The CDR3 has 15 residues. From germline, CDR1 is SGHTA and CDR2 FQGNSA. The CDR3 region is CASSFEGQMNTEAFF. Based on the CDR3 plus reference TRBV7-2 and TRBJ1-1, the full variable domain is GAGVSQSPSNKVTEKGKDVELRCDPISGHTALYWYRQSLGQGLEFLIYFQGNSAPDKSGLPSDRFSAERTGGSVSTLTIQRTQQEDSAVYLCASSFEGQMNTEAFFGQGTRLTVV.

J is TRBJ1-5 and V is TRBV7-3; the TCRdb call, TRBD1, lacks DNA for checking. CDR1 is SGHTA, CDR2 FQGTGA, per germline. The CDR3 spans 17 residues. The CDR3 here is CASSLGGTGYSNQPQHF.

The genes are TRBV2 and TRBJ2-1; there is no DNA to check the TCRdb D call of TRBD2. The germline gives CDR1 SNHLY, CDR2 FYNNEI. The CDR3 runs to 15 residues. The CDR3 sequence: CASSVTSGGRGEQFF.

The rearrangement links TRBV20-1 to TRBJ2-7; with no DNA, the TCRdb D assignment of TRBD1 cannot be verified. The CDR3 totals 14 residues. The germline V gene has CDR1 DFQATT and CDR2 SNEGSKA (reference sequence). This CDR3 is CSAERRDPAYEQYF.